This T cell receptor beta chain was obtained from a study of blood T cells in healthy people across ages. About the study: Template switching picked up about one barcoded beta molecule for each two T cells.

General study findings and limits: Unsorted PBMC input precluded a conclusive naive versus antigen-experienced comparison. TCR beta diversity tracked closely with naive T cell percentage.

Then a second PCR, running roughly 7 to 11 cycles, was carried out with a sample-barcoded 5' primer and a J-beta primer mix. TCRdb independently ran MiXCR on the 5' RACE reads; one entry per CDR3 protein. The table has 1.2 million to 1.5 million distinct CDR3 sequences, 40% to 50% seen once. Trimming shortened V by 4 bases and J by 7 bases, and 16 bases separated the two germline ends. Germline V gene data show CDR1 as SGHRS and CDR2 as YFSETQ. The CDR3 is made up of 14 amino acids. This clonotype was seen a handful of times. As yet, its antigen is unknown. Sequenced material: blood. This chain links TRBV5-1 with TRBJ2-3, with D possibly TRBD2 on 6 matching bases. The TCR comes from a woman aged 18-29 years in good health. Written as DNA, the CDR3 is TGCGCCAGCAGCGTGGGAGGCCCCCCAAATACGCAGTATTTT. As protein: CASSVGGPPNTQYF.